The 23 T cell receptor beta chains below come from one sample, sequenced in a study of graft-versus-host responses after intestinal transplantation (dated by TCRdb to the early 2020s). Libraries were built with the immunoSEQ multiplex PCR assay. TCRdb holds this immuneACCESS table with in-frame rearrangements only. Some clones are missing; in checked studies, unresolved V genes explain under half, and the rest has no known cause. The sample table shows over 45,000 clones, and approximately 92% are seen once. About 5.5% of the sample goes to the ten largest clones. Sample: PBMCs, taken around 27 months after a first intestinal transplant, on the day of a second. These receptors came from a human patient who received an intestinal transplant, so some T cells may come from the graft donor.

The V and J genes are TRBV2 and TRBJ2-3; 8 bases are shared with TRBD2. The CDR3 is made up of 13 amino acids. Germline-derived CDR1 and CDR2 are SNHLY and FYNNEI. The V gene end was trimmed by 10 bases and the J gene end by 6 bases; junction bases not matched to a gene: 9. The chain's CDR3 is CATSGLVGDTQYF. DNA of the CDR3: TGTGCCACCTCGGGACTAGTAGGGGATACGCAGTATTTT. The full variable domain, with the rest looked up from reference TRBV2 and TRBJ2-3, is EPEVTQTPSHQVTQMGQEVILRCVPISNHLYFYWYRQILGQKVEFLVSFYNNEISEKSEIFDDQFSVERPDGSNFTLKIRSTKLEDSAMYFCATSGLVGDTQYFGPGTRLTVL.

CDR3 DNA: TGTGCCAGCAGCTTAATGGTAGGTGAGCAGTTCTTC. Translating it yields CASSLMVGEQFF. The chain is built from TRBV7-3 and TRBJ2-1; D remains ambiguous. CDR3 length: 12 amino acids. Germline V CDR1 and CDR2: SGHTA, FQGTGA. Trimming stripped 1 base from V and 9 bases from J, with 7 bases between.

The table lists this clone with a few counts. The chain couples TRBV29-1 to TRBJ2-7, with TRBD2 matching 7 bases. This CDR3 is built from 13 residues. The junction had 5 bases not matched to a gene; V was cut back by 4 bases and J by 2 bases. Per the germline V gene, CDR1 is SQVTM and CDR2 is ANQGSEA. The CDR3 is CSVGGGLAYEQYF. DNA of the CDR3: TGCAGCGTTGGGGGGGGACTTGCCTACGAGCAGTACTTC.

The chain has TRBV7-9 and TRBJ1-1; D call uncertain. CDR1 SEHNR and CDR2 FQNEAQ come from the germline V gene (reference sequence). CDR3 size: 14 residues. Trimming took off 5 bases at V and 3 bases at J, with 13 bases between the two ends. CDR3 residues: CASSRPGRHTEAFF. The CDR3 DNA reads as TGTGCCAGCAGCAGACCCGGGCGTCACACTGAAGCTTTCTTT.

The chain recombines TRBV14 with TRBJ2-3; D is uncertain. CDR1 SGHDN and CDR2 FVKESK come from the germline V gene. The CDR3 is 13 amino acids. V was clipped by 3 bases and J by 0 bases, with 4 bases between them. CDR3 DNA: TGTGCCAGCAGCCACTGGAGCACAGATACGCAGTATTTT. Protein: CASSHWSTDTQYF.

CDR3 sequence: CASSVAASMRNNEQFF. The CDR3 DNA sequence: TGTGCCAGCAGCGTAGCGGCCTCTATGAGGAACAATGAGCAGTTCTTC. The V gene is TRBV9, the J gene TRBJ2-1; D remains unclear. The CDR3 is 16 amino acids. CDR1 SGDLS and CDR2 YYNGEE come from the germline V gene. The ends were cut back, 0 bases at V and 5 bases at J, with 15 bases in the middle.

This chain joins TRBV7-3 and TRBJ1-1; D is unresolved. Germline V CDR1 and CDR2: SGHTA, FQGTGA. The CDR3 sequence is 15 residues long. Trimming shortened V by 2 bases and J by 0 bases, and 10 bases separated the two germline ends. CDR3 DNA: TGTGCCAGCAGCTTATCTCTGGGAATGAACACTGAAGCTTTCTTT. Translation: CASSLSLGMNTEAFF.

The genes are TRBV11-2 and TRBJ2-7; TRBD1 aligns across 10 bases. The ends lost 0 bases at V and 2 bases at J; junction bases unmatched: 1. The CDR3 sequence is 15 residues long. Germline V gene data show CDR1 as SGHAT and CDR2 as FQNNGV. The CDR3 coding sequence is TGTGCCAGCAGCTTAGAGGGGACAGGGGCCTACGAGCAGTACTTC. It translates to CASSLEGTGAYEQYF.

The J gene is TRBJ2-3, the V gene TRBV28; D unresolved. There are 11 residues in the CDR3. Germline V gene sequence: CDR1 MDHEN, CDR2 SYDVKM. The germline V and J ends were trimmed by 3 bases and 6 bases, with 4 bases remaining between them. The CDR3: CASSLGDTQYF. CDR3 sequence (DNA): TGTGCCAGCAGTTTGGGGGATACGCAGTATTTT.

The V call is TRBV23-1, the J call TRBJ1-1, with TRBD1 identical over 7 bases. TRBV23-1 is known as an ORF, though its function is uncertain. After removal of 1 base from V and 1 base from J, the junction contained 9 bases not matched to a gene. The CDR3 runs 17 residues. Written as DNA, the CDR3 is TGCGCCAGCAGTCAATTCTCGATCAGGGGGACGAACACTGAAGCTTTCTTT. Amino acid sequence: CASSQFSIRGTNTEAFF.

This clone occurred once. The chain combines TRBV7-2 with TRBJ1-2; perhaps TRBD1 as D (6 bases). Trimming left V 5 bases short and J 4 bases short, with 11 bases between. Germline V CDR1 and CDR2: SGHTA, FQGNSA. This CDR3 spans 13 amino acids. In DNA, the CDR3 is TGTGCCAGCAGCCCAGTGGACAGCTATGGCTACACCTTC. Translation gives CASSPVDSYGYTF.

V usage is TRBV27 and J usage is TRBJ1-3; tentative D call: TRBD1 (5 bases). This CDR3 contains 16 residues. Per the germline V gene, CDR1 is MNHEY and CDR2 is SMNVEV (reference sequence). V lost 4 bases and J 4 bases, leaving 17 bases between the germline ends. Here the CDR3 DNA reads TGTGCCAGCAGTTCGGGACGGTATGAATACGGAAACACCATATATTTT. It specifies CASSSGRYEYGNTIYF.

Only a few counts were recorded for this clone. The chain employs TRBV7-9 and TRBJ1-1; D not resolved. Germline CDR1 reads SEHNR; CDR2 reads FQNEAQ (reference sequence). There are 15 residues in the CDR3. V shed 1 base and J shed 1 base, with 10 bases lying between them. The CDR3 is CASSLGGPGNTEAFF. The CDR3 region has the DNA TGTGCCAGCAGCTTAGGGGGTCCGGGGAACACTGAAGCTTTCTTT.

J is TRBJ2-7 and V is TRBV9, with TRBD1 matching 7 bases. CDR1 and CDR2 from the germline V gene are SGDLS and YYNGEE. The CDR3 is made up of 14 amino acids. The J segment lost 2 bases and the V segment lost 4 bases, leaving 6 bases of the junction unmatched. The CDR3 coding sequence is TGTGCCAGCAGCTCATGGGACAGTACCTACGAGCAGTACTTC. It specifies CASSSWDSTYEQYF.

The chain has TRBV7-8 and TRBJ2-5; D is perhaps TRBD2 (6 bases). Germline values: CDR1 SGHVS, CDR2 FQNEAQ. V was pared by 5 bases and J by 2 bases, with 12 bases between. This CDR3 region has 14 residues. The CDR3 DNA reads TGTGCCAGCAGCACCTGGGACTGGCAAGAGACCCAGTACTTC. Amino acid sequence: CASSTWDWQETQYF. Full variable domain (missing parts from reference TRBV7-8 and TRBJ2-5): GAGVSQSPRYKVAKRGQDVALRCDPISGHVSLFWYQQALGQGPEFLTYFQNEAQLDKSGLPSDRFFAERPEGSVSTLKIQRTQQEDSAVYLCASSTWDWQETQYFGPGTRLLVL.

V is TRBV20-1 and J is TRBJ2-3; D remains unclear. The CDR3 runs to 9 residues. Germline CDR1 DFQATT, CDR2 SNEGSKA (reference sequence). The CDR3 protein is CSPSYTQYF. In DNA, the CDR3 is TGCAGCCCCAGCTATACGCAGTATTTT.

The V and J genes are TRBV5-8 and TRBJ1-1, with D hard to call. In germline, CDR1 is SGHTS, CDR2 YDEGEE. Trimming left V 2 bases short and J 7 bases short, with 9 bases between. The CDR3 has 12 amino acids. CDR3 DNA: TGTGCCAGCAGCTTTGAGAATCTTGAAGCTTTCTTT. This translates into CASSFENLEAFF.

There are a few counts of this clone. The rearrangement uses TRBV19 and TRBJ1-1; D uncertain. CDR1 and CDR2 from the germline V gene are LNHDA and SQIVND (reference sequence). V lost 6 bases to trimming and J lost 0 bases, with 14 bases between them. The length of the CDR3 is 15 residues. The CDR3, as DNA: TGTGCCAGTAGCCCCCTCAGCCTCATGAACACTGAAGCTTTCTTT. The encoded protein is CASSPLSLMNTEAFF.

Details on this clone: In the same sample, other DNA sequences code for this CDR3. V gene TRBV30 combines with J gene TRBJ1-5; D not resolved. The CDR3 has 13 residues. Per the germline V gene, CDR1 is GTSNPN and CDR2 is SVGIG (reference sequence). Deletions cut 0 bases from V and 4 bases from J, with 7 bases between. The CDR3 loop reads CAWSVSGNQPQHF. CDR3 nucleotide sequence: TGTGCCTGGAGTGTCTCAGGAAATCAGCCCCAGCATTTT. Full variable domain (missing parts from reference TRBV30 and TRBJ1-5): SQTIHQWPATLVQPVGSPLSLECTVEGTSNPNLYWYRQAAGRGLQLLFYSVGIGQISSEVPQNLSASRPQDRQFILSSKKLLLSDSGFYLCAWSVSGNQPQHFGDGTRLSIL.

The rearrangement joins TRBV10-1 to TRBJ2-7; D is tentatively TRBD1 or TRBD2 (7 bases each). This CDR3 is built from 14 residues. V was cut by 5 bases and J by 6 bases, with 17 bases left in between. From germline, CDR1 is WNHNN and CDR2 SYGVQD (reference sequence). As DNA, the CDR3 is TGCGCCAGCAGTCCCAGGGGGGGGGACTCCGAGCAGTACTTC. It is translated as CASSPRGGDSEQYF.

In DNA, the CDR3 is TGCGCCAGCAGCTTGGGGCAGGGGGCAAACACCATATATTTT. Its protein is CASSLGQGANTIYF. The gene calls are TRBV5-1 and TRBJ1-3; the match to TRBD1 covers 8 bases. Germline trimming cut 0 bases from V and 6 bases from J; bases unmatched to any gene: 2. This CDR3 has 14 amino acids. The germline CDR1 and CDR2 sequences are SGHRS and YFSETQ.

The chain combines TRBV28 with TRBJ2-1; TRBD2 matches 8 bases. CDR3 length: 15 amino acids. With 2 bases clipped from V and 9 bases from J, the junction kept 9 bases outside the gene matches. Germline loops: CDR1 MDHEN, CDR2 SYDVKM. The CDR3 reads CASSLEVAGSLEQFF. The DNA for the CDR3 is TGTGCCAGCAGTTTAGAAGTAGCGGGATCTCTTGAGCAGTTCTTC. Together with reference TRBV28 and TRBJ2-1, the CDR3 gives the full variable domain: DVKVTQSSRYLVKRTGEKVFLECVQDMDHENMFWYRQDPGLGLRLIYFSYDVKMKEKGDIPEGYSVSREKKERFSLILESASTNQTSMYLCASSLEVAGSLEQFFGPGTRLTVL.

This chain joins TRBV27 and TRBJ2-7; 10 bases are a match to TRBD2. Germline V lookup: CDR1 MNHEY, CDR2 SMNVEV (reference sequence). The CDR3 is 15 residues long. J was trimmed by 4 bases and V by 3 bases; bases with no gene match: 6. CDR3 loop: CASSFGSGRVYEQYF. The DNA of the CDR3 is TGTGCCAGCAGTTTTGGCAGCGGGAGGGTATACGAGCAGTACTTC.